This TCR beta chain was obtained from a study of cytomegalovirus exposure and HLA in healthy donors. At collection, donors were nominally healthy, but unrecorded immune exposures were probable. The study ran its PCR with 60 Vbeta and 13 Jbeta primers. This table comes from immunoSEQ multiplex PCR, and its TCRdb copy is limited to in-frame clones, with some not included. In the table there are 150,000 or so clones, roughly 80% of which are singletons. Trimming took 0 bases from V and 8 from J, leaving 6 bases between them. Germline V gene data show CDR1 as SGHNT and CDR2 as YYREEE (reference sequence). This CDR3 region has 12 residues. Study outcomes and limitations: A later analysis showed HLA-associated TCR beta chains outstripping equally common others in clonal expansion.

This clone was detected only a few times. What it binds is unknown. This receptor was identified in a man over 45 in good health and CMV-seropositive. Material for sequencing was PBMCs. The chain employs TRBV5-4 and TRBJ2-1, with D unclear. The CDR3 nucleotides are TGTGCCAGCAGCTTGGTGGCATATGAGCAGTTCTTC. Its translation: CASSLVAYEQFF.